These T cell receptor beta chains were read from a single sample in a study of T cell repertoires in cytomegalovirus infection. MiXCR was run by TCRdb on the reads, yielding one entry per CDR3 protein. The repertoire includes 560,000 or so distinct CDR3 sequences, about 15% of them detected once, and more than 20% sits in the top ten. Sequencing input: CD8+ T cells from PBMCs. These receptors were taken from a human donor in good health (CMV status not recorded). Some clones in this sample may be carry-over from other donors' samples. CDR3s include the opening cysteine and the closing phenylalanine or tryptophan. A D gene is named only where the DNA matches it firmly. Size tells how often a clone was seen (once, few, many) or the class of an expanded clone, and some rows leave it out.

j_gene,v_gene,d_gene,abundance,CDR3aa,CDR3nt
TRBJ2-3,TRBV9,NA,few,CASSVAEGGTDTQYF,TGTGCCAGCAGCGTAGCGGAGGGGGGCACAGATACGCAGTATTTT
TRBJ2-1,TRBV5-6,TRBD2,NA,CASSLGLAINEQFF,TGTGCCAGCAGCTTAGGACTAGCGATAAATGAGCAGTTCTTC
TRBJ2-7,TRBV27,NA,many,CAIGGGLHHEQYF,TGTGCCATCGGTGGGGGGCTACACCACGAGCAGTACTTC
TRBJ2-1,TRBV7-3,TRBD2,many,CASSIAGAGNEQFF,TGTGCCAGCAGTATAGCGGGAGCGGGGAATGAGCAGTTCTTC
TRBJ2-7,TRBV7-8,NA,NA,CASSLASQGREQYF,TGTGCAAGCAGCTTAGCGTCTCAAGGGCGCGAGCAGTACTTC
TRBJ2-1,TRBV7-3,NA,many,CASSVTSRAMGTYNEQFF,TGTGCCAGCAGCGTTACTAGCAGGGCGATGGGAACCTACAATGAGCAGTTCTTC
TRBJ2-1,TRBV5-1,NA,NA,CASSLPGGPQNEQFF,TGCGCCAGCAGCTTGCCCGGGGGGCCTCAGAATGAGCAGTTCTTC
TRBJ1-1,TRBV28,NA,many,CASSLSGVGTEAFF,TGTGCCAGCAGTTTATCAGGGGTGGGGACTGAAGCTTTCTTT
TRBJ1-1,TRBV7-9,NA,NA,CASSPGKRGTEAFF,TGTGCCAGCAGCCCCGGTAAGAGGGGGACTGAAGCTTTCTTT
TRBJ1-1,TRBV12-5,NA,many,CASDPTGYTEAFF,TGTGCTAGTGACCCTACAGGGTACACCGAAGCTTTCTTT
TRBJ2-7,TRBV12-3/TRBV12-4,NA,few,CASGRGRHASYEQYF,TGTGCCAGCGGGAGGGGGCGACACGCTTCCTACGAGCAGTACTTC
TRBJ2-5,TRBV27,TRBD2,many,CASSPGTSGGARETQYF,TGTGCCAGCAGTCCCGGGACTAGCGGGGGGGCCCGGGAGACCCAGTACTTC
TRBJ1-1,TRBV13,TRBD1,NA,CASSSPGQENEAFF,TGTGCCAGCAGCTCCCCGGGACAGGAAAATGAAGCTTTCTTT
TRBJ2-5,TRBV10-3,TRBD1,many,CAISEGRQGEETQYF,TGTGCCATCAGTGAGGGGAGACAGGGAGAAGAGACCCAGTACTTC
TRBJ1-2,TRBV3-1,NA,few,CASSQVTADGYTF,TGTGCCAGCAGCCAAGTGACAGCGGATGGCTACACCTTC
TRBJ2-2,TRBV7-4,TRBD2,many,CASRSLAGQNTGELFF,TGTGCCAGCAGATCCCTAGCGGGGCAGAACACCGGGGAGCTGTTTTTT
TRBJ1-4,TRBV28,NA,few,CASSSVFREGVNEKLFF,TGTGCCAGCAGTTCGGTTTTCAGGGAGGGGGTGAATGAAAAACTGTTTTTT
TRBJ1-1,TRBV7-8,NA,many,CASSHRVSNTEAFF,TGTGCCAGCAGCCATAGGGTCTCGAACACTGAAGCTTTCTTT
TRBJ2-7,TRBV20-1,NA,few,CSARGLSNEQYF,TGCAGTGCGCGGGGACTGAGCAACGAGCAGTACTTC
TRBJ1-1,TRBV3-1,TRBD1,NA,CASSREQGTSTEAFF,TGTGCCAGCAGCCGCGAACAGGGGACCTCGACTGAAGCTTTCTTT
TRBJ1-1,TRBV20-1,TRBD1,NA,CSARDRDRVNTEAFF,TGCAGTGCTAGAGATCGGGACAGGGTTAACACTGAAGCTTTCTTT
TRBJ2-7,TRBV7-6,NA,NA,CASSSSPGSYEQYF,TGTGCCAGCAGCTCATCTCCGGGATCCTACGAGCAGTACTTC
TRBJ2-1,TRBV12-5,TRBD1,many,CASGQTGTGQNEQFF,TGTGCTAGTGGTCAAACCGGGACAGGCCAGAATGAGCAGTTCTTC
TRBJ2-5,TRBV12-3/TRBV12-4,NA,many,CASSLARESQETQYF,TGTGCCAGCAGTTTAGCGCGGGAAAGCCAAGAGACCCAGTACTTC
TRBJ2-3,TRBV7-9,NA,many,CASSLAQPAGGTQYF,TGTGCCAGCAGCTTAGCCCAGCCCGCCGGGGGTACGCAGTATTTT
TRBJ1-2,TRBV5-1,NA,few,CASSSGLGGYGYTF,TGCGCCAGCAGCTCGGGCCTTGGGGGCTATGGCTACACCTTC
TRBJ1-5,TRBV4-1,NA,NA,CASSQGEGIGNQPQHF,TGCGCCAGCAGCCAAGGTGAGGGTATCGGCAATCAGCCCCAGCATTTT
TRBJ2-7,TRBV12-3/TRBV12-4,NA,many,CASSFTGEEEQYF,TGTGCCAGCAGTTTCACCGGAGAGGAAGAGCAGTACTTC
TRBJ2-1,TRBV27,NA,NA,CVSSYWTEGDEQFF,TGTGTCAGCAGTTATTGGACAGAGGGAGATGAGCAGTTCTTC
TRBJ2-5,TRBV29-1,TRBD1,NA,CSVERIGQGGETQYF,TGCAGCGTTGAACGGATAGGACAGGGTGGAGAGACCCAGTACTTC
TRBJ2-5,TRBV6-6,NA,NA,CASSYSIQETQYF,TGTGCCAGCAGTTACTCGATTCAAGAGACCCAGTACTTC
TRBJ1-2,TRBV12-3/TRBV12-4,NA,many,CASSFGPTNYGYTF,TGTGCCAGCAGTTTCGGTCCAACCAACTATGGCTACACCTTC